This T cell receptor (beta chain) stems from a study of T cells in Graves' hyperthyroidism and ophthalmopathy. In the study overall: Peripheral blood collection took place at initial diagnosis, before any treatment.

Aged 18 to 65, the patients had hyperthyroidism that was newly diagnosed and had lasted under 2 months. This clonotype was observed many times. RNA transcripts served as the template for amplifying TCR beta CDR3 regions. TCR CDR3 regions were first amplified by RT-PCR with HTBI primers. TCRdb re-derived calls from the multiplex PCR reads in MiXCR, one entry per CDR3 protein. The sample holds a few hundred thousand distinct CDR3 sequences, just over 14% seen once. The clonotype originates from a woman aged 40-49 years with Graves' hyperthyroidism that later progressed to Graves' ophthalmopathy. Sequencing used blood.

The CDR3 reads CASRQGINTDTQYF. The DNA of the CDR3 is TGTGCCAGCCGACAGGGGATAAACACAGATACGCAGTATTTT. The chain links TRBV19 to TRBJ2-3; TRBD1 agrees at 8 bases. V was pared by 9 bases and J by 2 bases, with 7 bases of the junction left unmatched. The CDR3 has 14 amino acids. Germline-derived CDR1 and CDR2 are LNHDA and SQIVND (reference sequence).